The TCR beta chain described here comes from a study of T cells after yellow fever vaccination. TCR cDNA was made by 5'RACE template switching, adding a universal primer site and UMIs. From the 5' RACE reads, TCRdb called clonotypes with MiXCR, one entry per CDR3 protein. The data show a few hundred thousand distinct CDR3 sequences, roughly 6.8% seen once. The CDR3 is 15 residues long. The junction had 4 bases not matched to a gene; V was cut back by 2 bases and J by 0 bases. From germline, CDR1 is SGHDT and CDR2 YYEEEE. Sequencing was performed on CD4+ T cells sorted from PBMCs, taken on the day of the yellow fever booster vaccination. The chain has TRBV5-6 and TRBJ1-2; 7 bases align to TRBD1. The source of this sequence is a young man who received the YFV17D yellow fever vaccine. In DNA, the CDR3 is TGTGCCAGCAGCTTACAGGGGAGGCCTAACTATGGCTACACCTTC. It yields the protein CASSLQGRPNYGYTF.